Listed here are 19 T cell receptor beta chains from one sample, sequenced in a study of blood T cell repertoires in COVID-19. Sequencing used immunoSEQ multiplex PCR; TCRdb keeps in-frame clones, though not all of them. The table includes 89,000 or so clones, 85% detected once. The sequenced sample consisted of peripheral blood. The receptor source for this set is a man older than 75 with acute or convalescent COVID-19.

This clone has just one count. The J gene is TRBJ1-4, the V gene TRBV27; D is unclear. CDR3 length: 14 amino acids. Germline CDR1 reads MNHEY; CDR2 reads SMNVEV (reference sequence). Trimming shortened V by 8 bases and J by 1 base, and 11 bases separated the two germline ends. The CDR3 region has the DNA TGTGCCAGCGCGTGGAGGGTAACTAATGAAAAACTGTTTTTT. It codes for CASAWRVTNEKLFF.

The rearrangement links TRBV28 to TRBJ2-7, with 8 nucleotides matching TRBD1. J was trimmed by 2 bases and V by 6 bases; bases with no gene match: 12. The CDR3 consists of 16 residues. Germline-derived CDR1 and CDR2 are MDHEN and SYDVKM. CDR3 in amino acids: CASSGQGPTTPYEQYF. In DNA form, the CDR3 reads TGTGCCAGCAGCGGACAGGGCCCCACCACCCCCTACGAGCAGTACTTC.

The chain employs TRBV27 and TRBJ2-1, with 10 bases fitting TRBD2. The CDR3 extends over 13 amino acids. Germline V gene data show CDR1 as MNHEY and CDR2 as SMNVEV (reference sequence). Trimming cost V 5 bases and J 6 bases; bases outside gene matches: 1. CDR3 bases: TGTGCCAGCAGTCGACTAGCGGGCAATGAGCAGTTCTTC. Residues: CASSRLAGNEQFF.

The chain recombines TRBV11-3 with TRBJ2-3, with 7 positions matching TRBD1. CDR3 length equals 16 residues. The germline V gene has CDR1 SGHNT and CDR2 YENEEA. Trimming took 3 bases from V and 3 from J; bases not matched to a gene: 9. The CDR3 coding sequence is TGTGCCAGCAGCTTCCGGGCTAGGGGGCTAACAGATACGCAGTATTTT. Translating it yields CASSFRARGLTDTQYF.

This clone came up a few times. This chain links TRBV11-3 with TRBJ2-7; D might be TRBD2 (5 bases). Between the trimmed V and J ends, which lost 1 base and 3 bases, there was a span of 13 bases. Germline V gene data show CDR1 as SGHNT and CDR2 as YENEEA. The CDR3 consists of 15 residues. CDR3 bases: TGTGCCAGCAGCTTAGGTAGGGCGGGCCACTACGAGCAGTACTTC. It yields the protein CASSLGRAGHYEQYF.

This clone was detected only once. The chain uses TRBV5-1 and TRBJ1-4, with TRBD1 matching 7 bases. CDR1 is SGHRS, CDR2 YFSETQ, per germline. J lost 11 bases, V lost 0 bases, and 13 bases had no gene match. The CDR3 spans 16 residues. Here the CDR3 reads CASSLDTGTAFRKLFF. The CDR3 DNA is TGCGCCAGCAGCTTGGATACCGGGACAGCCTTCAGGAAACTGTTTTTT. The full variable domain, in which reference TRBV5-1 and TRBJ1-4 provide the parts outside the CDR3, is KAGVTQTPRYLIKTRGQQVTLSCSPISGHRSVSWYQQTPGQGLQFLFEYFSETQRNKGNFPGRFSGRQFSNSRSEMNVSTLELGDSALYLCASSLDTGTAFRKLFFGSGTQLSVL.

The chain links TRBV7-8 to TRBJ2-7, with 11 bases aligning to TRBD1. The V gene end was trimmed by 5 bases and the J gene end by 2 bases; junction bases not matched to a gene: 5. The CDR3 has 15 amino acids. CDR1 SGHVS and CDR2 FQNEAQ come from the germline V gene. The CDR3 bases are TGTGCCAGCAGCAGAGGGACAGGGGGTCCCTACGAGCAGTACTTC. It encodes CASSRGTGGPYEQYF.

J is TRBJ2-5 and V is TRBV6-5; 8 positions agree with TRBD2. The germline CDR1 and CDR2 sequences are MNHEY and SVGAGI. The CDR3 length is 14 residues. After removal of 9 bases from V and 3 bases from J, the junction contained 9 bases not matched to a gene. The CDR3 DNA reads TGTGCCAGTTCTCATAGCGGGGTAAAAGAGACCCAGTACTTC. It yields the protein CASSHSGVKETQYF.

The rearrangement uses TRBV2 and TRBJ2-5, with 10 positions matching TRBD2. This CDR3 spans 15 amino acids. Germline assignment: CDR1 SNHLY and CDR2 FYNNEI. V shed 6 bases and J 2 bases; nucleotides not matched to a gene: 6. As DNA, the CDR3 is TGTGCCAGCAGAGAGACTAGCGGGTTACAAGAGACCCAGTACTTC. It encodes CASRETSGLQETQYF.

This sequence joins TRBV14 and TRBJ2-3; D is undetermined. Between the trimmed V and J ends, which lost 4 bases and 2 bases, there was a span of 7 bases. The germline V gene encodes CDR1 SGHDN and CDR2 FVKESK. The CDR3 has 13 amino acids. CDR3 DNA: TGTGCCAGCAGCCCACACTACACAGATACGCAGTATTTT. This codes for CASSPHYTDTQYF. The entire variable domain, with the rest obtained from reference TRBV14 and TRBJ2-3, is as follows: EAGVTQFPSHSVIEKGQTVTLRCDPISGHDNLYWYRRVMGKEIKFLLHFVKESKQDESGMPNNRFLAERTGGTYSTLKVQPAELEDSGVYFCASSPHYTDTQYFGPGTRLTVL.

The V and J genes are TRBV30 and TRBJ2-3; D may be TRBD2 (5 bases). Looked up from germline, CDR1 is GTSNPN and CDR2 is SVGIG (reference sequence). Trimming took off 8 bases at V and 2 bases at J, with 8 bases between the two ends. The CDR3 runs 11 residues. The CDR3 DNA is TGTGCCAGGGAGTCCACAGATACGCAGTATTTT. It yields the protein CARESTDTQYF. Full variable domain (missing parts from reference TRBV30 and TRBJ2-3): SQTIHQWPATLVQPVGSPLSLECTVEGTSNPNLYWYRQAAGRGLQLLFYSVGIGQISSEVPQNLSASRPQDRQFILSSKKLLLSDSGFYLCARESTDTQYFGPGTRLTVL.

This sequence joins TRBV30 and TRBJ1-4; maybe TRBD1 (5 bases). V was cut by 4 bases and J by 0 bases, with 9 bases left in between. Germline lookup yields CDR1 GTSNPN and CDR2 SVGIG (reference sequence). The CDR3 length is 14 residues. CDR3 protein: CAWTGVSTNEKLFF. The CDR3 nucleotides read TGTGCCTGGACGGGGGTATCAACTAATGAAAAACTGTTTTTT.

The CDR3 sequence: CAWRTVNYEQYF. The CDR3, as DNA: TGTGCCTGGAGGACAGTCAACTACGAGCAGTACTTC. The chain links TRBV30 to TRBJ2-7; D is perhaps TRBD1 (5 bases). Trimming took off 3 bases at V and 3 bases at J, with 9 bases between the two ends. The V gene's germline CDR1 is GTSNPN and CDR2 SVGIG (reference sequence). CDR3 length equals 12 residues.

The V call is TRBV7-3, the J call TRBJ2-5, with D unresolved. V was shortened by 5 bases and J by 1 base, with 11 bases between the two germline ends. Germline CDR1 is SGHTA and CDR2 is FQGTGA. CDR3 length: 14 amino acids. CDR3 in amino acids: CASSVGPGQETQYF. CDR3 nucleotide sequence: TGTGCCAGCAGCGTAGGCCCGGGCCAAGAGACCCAGTACTTC.

V and J are TRBV19 and TRBJ1-2, with 10 bases fitting TRBD1. The CDR3 spans 13 residues. V dropped 8 bases and J dropped 7; count of bases not matched to a gene: 7. Looked up from germline, CDR1 is LNHDA and CDR2 is SQIVND (reference sequence). The DNA for the CDR3 is TGTGCCAGTGGAGGGACAGGGGTTTCTGGCTACACCTTC. This sequence encodes CASGGTGVSGYTF.

The rearrangement joins TRBV18 to TRBJ2-1; 11 nucleotides align to TRBD1. Germline lookup yields CDR1 KGHSH and CDR2 LQKENI. This CDR3 contains 16 residues. V lost 0 bases and J lost 4; bases outside the gene matches: 2. CDR3 DNA sequence: TGTGCCAGCTCACCACCGGACAGGGGGCGTTACAATGAGCAGTTCTTC. It encodes CASSPPDRGRYNEQFF.

The J gene is TRBJ2-5, the V gene TRBV13; D is ambiguous. Germline V gives CDR1 PRHDT, CDR2 FYEKMQ (reference sequence). Trimming took off 3 bases at V and 4 bases at J, with 6 bases between the two ends. The CDR3 runs to 12 residues. The CDR3 loop reads CASSLSGETQYF. CDR3 nucleotides: TGTGCCAGCAGCTTGAGTGGAGAGACCCAGTACTTC.

CDR3 residues: CASSQARQSAHQPQHF. The CDR3, as DNA: TGTGCCAGCAGCCAAGCAAGACAGTCGGCACATCAGCCCCAGCATTTT. This chain uses TRBV4-2 with TRBJ1-5; possibly TRBD1 for D (5 bases). CDR1 is LGHNA, CDR2 YNFKEQ, per germline. V was trimmed by 1 base and J by 5 bases, leaving 15 bases between them. The CDR3 has 16 residues.

The gene calls are TRBV7-9 and TRBJ1-1; tentative D call: TRBD1 (6 bases). V dropped 6 bases and J dropped 0 bases, with 14 bases sitting between them. Germline CDR1 and CDR2: SEHNR and FQNEAQ (reference sequence). The CDR3 totals 15 residues. CDR3 coding DNA: TGTGCCAGCAGTTCTAACAGGGCAATGAACACTGAAGCTTTCTTT. This translates into CASSSNRAMNTEAFF.